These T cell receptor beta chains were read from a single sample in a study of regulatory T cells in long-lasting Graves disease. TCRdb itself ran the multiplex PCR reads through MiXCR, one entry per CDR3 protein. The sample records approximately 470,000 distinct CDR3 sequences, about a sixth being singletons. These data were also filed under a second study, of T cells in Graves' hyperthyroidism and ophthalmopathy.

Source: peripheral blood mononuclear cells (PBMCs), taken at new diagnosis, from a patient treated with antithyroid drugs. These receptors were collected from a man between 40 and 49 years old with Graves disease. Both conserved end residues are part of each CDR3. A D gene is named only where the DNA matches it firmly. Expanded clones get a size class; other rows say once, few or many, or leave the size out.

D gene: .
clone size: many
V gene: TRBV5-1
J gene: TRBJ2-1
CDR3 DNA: TGTGCCAGCAGCCCTATGATAGACCAGAGCTCCTACAATGAGCAGTTCTTC
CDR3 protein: CASSPMIDQSSYNEQFF

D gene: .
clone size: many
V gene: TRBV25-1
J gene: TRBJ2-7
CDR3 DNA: TGTGCCAGCAGTGAATTGAGGGCGGGTGCGTCCTACGAGCAGTACTTC
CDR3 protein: CASSELRAGASYEQYF

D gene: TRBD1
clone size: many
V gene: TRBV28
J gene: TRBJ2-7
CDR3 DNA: TGTGCCAGCAGTCTGACAGGGGGCCCCTACGAGCAGTACTTC
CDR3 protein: CASSLTGGPYEQYF

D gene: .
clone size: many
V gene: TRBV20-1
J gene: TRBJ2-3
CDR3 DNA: TGCAGTGCTAGAGTTGAGGGCGTGCATACGCAGTATTTT
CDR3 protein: CSARVEGVHTQYF

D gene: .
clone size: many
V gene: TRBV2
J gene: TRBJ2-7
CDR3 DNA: TGTGCCAGCACTGGTCCGGGACCCAATCCCTACGAGCAGTACTTC
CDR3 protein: CASTGPGPNPYEQYF

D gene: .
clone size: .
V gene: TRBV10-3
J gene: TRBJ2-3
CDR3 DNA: TGTGCCATCAGTGAAACCGCCGAGGATACGCAGTATTTT
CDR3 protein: CAISETAEDTQYF

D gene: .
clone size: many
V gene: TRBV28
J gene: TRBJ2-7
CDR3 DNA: TGTGCCAGCAGGCTCAGTAAAAGCTCCTACGAGCAGTACTTC
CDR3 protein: CASRLSKSSYEQYF

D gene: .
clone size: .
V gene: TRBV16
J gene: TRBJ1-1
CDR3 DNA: TGTGCCAGCAGCCTAATCCTTACACGGGCTGAAGCTTTCTTT
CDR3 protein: CASSLILTRAEAFF

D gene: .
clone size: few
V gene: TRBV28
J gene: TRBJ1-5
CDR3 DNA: TGTGCCAGCAGCGACAGGTTCGGGCAGCCCCAGCATTTT
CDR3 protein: CASSDRFGQPQHF

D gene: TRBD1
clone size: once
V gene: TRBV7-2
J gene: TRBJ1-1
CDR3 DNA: TGTGCCAGCAGCCCCACACAGGGGTCCCTACTTCGGAACTTT
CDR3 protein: CASSPTQGSLLRNF

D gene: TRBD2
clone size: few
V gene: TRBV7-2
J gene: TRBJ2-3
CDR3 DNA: TGTGCCAGCAGCTTAGGGAGAGCGGGAGGAGGGACAGATACGCAGTATTTT
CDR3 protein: CASSLGRAGGGTDTQYF

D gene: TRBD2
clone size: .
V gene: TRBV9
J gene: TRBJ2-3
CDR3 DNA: TGTGCCAGCAGCGCCAAGACTAGCGGGGGAACAGATACGCAGTATTTT
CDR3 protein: CASSAKTSGGTDTQYF

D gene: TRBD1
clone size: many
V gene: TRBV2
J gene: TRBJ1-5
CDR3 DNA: TGTGCCAGCAGCCGGCGGACAGGAGGAAATAGCAATCAGCCCCAGCATTTT
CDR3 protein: CASSRRTGGNSNQPQHF

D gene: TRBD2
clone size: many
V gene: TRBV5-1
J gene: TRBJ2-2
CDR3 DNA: TGCGCCACCCAGATTTTAGCGGGAGGGCCCACCGGGGAGCTGTTTTTT
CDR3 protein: CATQILAGGPTGELFF

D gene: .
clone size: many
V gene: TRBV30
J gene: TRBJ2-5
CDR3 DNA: TGTGCCTGCAATTTGGGACCCGTAAGGACCCAGTACTTC
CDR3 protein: CACNLGPVRTQYF

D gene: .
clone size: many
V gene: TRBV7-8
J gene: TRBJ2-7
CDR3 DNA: TGTGCCAGCAGCTTACACATCGGCGAGCAGTACTTC
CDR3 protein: CASSLHIGEQYF

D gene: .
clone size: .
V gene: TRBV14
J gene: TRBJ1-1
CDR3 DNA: TGTGCCAGCAGCCAAGACAGACAAGTGGACGCTGAAGCTTTCTTT
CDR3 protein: CASSQDRQVDAEAFF

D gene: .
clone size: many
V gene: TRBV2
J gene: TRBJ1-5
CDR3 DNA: TGTGCCAGCAAGAGTGCCAGGAGCAATCAGCCCCAGCATTTT
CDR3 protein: CASKSARSNQPQHF

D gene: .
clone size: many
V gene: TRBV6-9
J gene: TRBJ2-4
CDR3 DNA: TGTGCCAGCAGTTACTGGTTAGCCAAAAACATTCAGTACTTC
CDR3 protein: CASSYWLAKNIQYF

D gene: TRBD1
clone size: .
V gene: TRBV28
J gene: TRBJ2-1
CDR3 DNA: TGTGCCAGCAGTTTAGATATTGGACAGGGGGCTAATGAGCAGTTCTTC
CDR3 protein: CASSLDIGQGANEQFF

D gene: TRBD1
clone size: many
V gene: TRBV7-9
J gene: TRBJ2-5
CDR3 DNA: TGTGCCAGCAGCTTACGGAAGGGGGCCGAAGAGACCCAGTACTTC
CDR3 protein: CASSLRKGAEETQYF

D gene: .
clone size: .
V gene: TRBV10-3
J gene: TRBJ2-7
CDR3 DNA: TGTGCCATCAGTGAGGTGTGGGGGCTGGGGGAGCAGTACTTC
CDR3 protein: CAISEVWGLGEQYF

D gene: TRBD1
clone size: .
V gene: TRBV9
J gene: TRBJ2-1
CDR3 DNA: TGTGCCAGCAGCGTATCAGGAGACAGGGGCTACAATGAGCAGTTCTTC
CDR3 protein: CASSVSGDRGYNEQFF

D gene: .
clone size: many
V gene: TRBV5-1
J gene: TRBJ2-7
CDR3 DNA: TGCGCCAGCAGCCTTGACACCGGCGAGCAGTACTTC
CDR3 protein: CASSLDTGEQYF

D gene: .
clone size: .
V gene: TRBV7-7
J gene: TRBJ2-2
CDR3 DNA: TGTGCTAGCAGCGAGAGGGCGACCCGTAGGGTCACCGGGGAGCTGTTTTTT
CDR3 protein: CASSERATRRVTGELFF

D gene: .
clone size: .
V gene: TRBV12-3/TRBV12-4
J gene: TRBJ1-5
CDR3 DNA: TGTGCCAGCAGTCCCTGGTTAGGCGGCGGACAGCCCCAGCATTTT
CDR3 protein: CASSPWLGGGQPQHF

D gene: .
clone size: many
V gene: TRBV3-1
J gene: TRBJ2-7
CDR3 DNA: TGTGCCAGCAGCCGCGTGGGGGGCCACGAGCAGTACTTC
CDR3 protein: CASSRVGGHEQYF

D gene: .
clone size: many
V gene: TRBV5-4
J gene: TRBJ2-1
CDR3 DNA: TGTGCCAGCAGCTCAAGCCCCGCCGGGGACAATGAGCAGTTCTTC
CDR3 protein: CASSSSPAGDNEQFF

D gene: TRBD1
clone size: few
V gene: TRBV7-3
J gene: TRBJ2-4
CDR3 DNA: TGTGCCAGCAGCTGCGGACAGGGAAACATTCAGTACTTC
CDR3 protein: CASSCGQGNIQYF

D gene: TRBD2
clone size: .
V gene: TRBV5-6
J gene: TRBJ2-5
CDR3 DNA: TGTGCCAGCAGAACATTGAGGCTAGCGGGAGGGTACCAAGAGACCCAGTACTTC
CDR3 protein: CASRTLRLAGGYQETQYF

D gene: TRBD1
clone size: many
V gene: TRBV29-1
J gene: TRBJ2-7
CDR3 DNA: TGCAGCGTAAGGGCGGTTCAGGGGGCGACTTACGAGCAGTACTTC
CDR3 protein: CSVRAVQGATYEQYF

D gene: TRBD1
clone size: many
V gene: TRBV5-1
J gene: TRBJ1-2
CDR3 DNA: TGTGCCAGCAGCTTCGGGACAGGGGGCTATGGCTACACCTTC
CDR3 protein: CASSFGTGGYGYTF

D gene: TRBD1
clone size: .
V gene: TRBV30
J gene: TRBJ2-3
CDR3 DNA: TGTGCCTGGACGACAGGGGGCACAGATACGCAGTATTTT
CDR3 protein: CAWTTGGTDTQYF

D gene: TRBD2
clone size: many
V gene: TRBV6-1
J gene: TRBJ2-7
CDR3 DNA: TGTGCCAGCAGGAGAGCGGGAGGTAATAGCGAGCAGTACTTC
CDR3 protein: CASRRAGGNSEQYF

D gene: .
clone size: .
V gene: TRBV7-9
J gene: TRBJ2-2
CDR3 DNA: TGTGCCAGCAGGAATCCTAAGGGTGGCGGGGAGCTGTTTTTT
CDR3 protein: CASRNPKGGGELFF

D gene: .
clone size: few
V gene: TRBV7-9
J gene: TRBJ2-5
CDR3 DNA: TGTGCCAGCAGCTTTGGGACACCGGGAGAGACCCAGTACTTC
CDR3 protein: CASSFGTPGETQYF

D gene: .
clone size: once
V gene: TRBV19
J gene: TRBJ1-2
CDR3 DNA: TGTGCCAGTAGTATCCTTTACAGAGCATCCTTC
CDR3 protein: CASSILYRASF

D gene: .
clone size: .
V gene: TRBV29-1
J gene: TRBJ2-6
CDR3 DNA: TGCAGCGTCGGTCCCGGGACGGGCTCTGGGGCCAACGTCCTGACTTTC
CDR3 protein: CSVGPGTGSGANVLTF

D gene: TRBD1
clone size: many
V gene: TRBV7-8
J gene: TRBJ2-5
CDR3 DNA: TGTGCCAGCAGCTCACAGGGGTCGTCTGAGGAGACCCAGTACTTC
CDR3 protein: CASSSQGSSEETQYF

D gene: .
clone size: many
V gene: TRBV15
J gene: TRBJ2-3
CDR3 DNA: TGTGCCACCAGCTCCGGGACAGATACGCAGTATTTT
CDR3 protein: CATSSGTDTQYF

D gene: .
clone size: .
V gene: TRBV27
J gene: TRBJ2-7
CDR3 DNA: TGTGCCAGCAGTCCTTCGAGGGGGAGCGGCGGGCAGTACTTC
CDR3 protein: CASSPSRGSGGQYF

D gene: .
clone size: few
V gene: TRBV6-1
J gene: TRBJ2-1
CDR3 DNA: TGTGCCAGCAGTCCCCGGGACCGGTCGGATGAGCAGTTCTTC
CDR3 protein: CASSPRDRSDEQFF

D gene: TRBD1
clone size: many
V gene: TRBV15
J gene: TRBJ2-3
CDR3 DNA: TGTGCCACCCGGACAGGGGGGGTCGCAGATACGCAGTATTTT
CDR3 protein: CATRTGGVADTQYF

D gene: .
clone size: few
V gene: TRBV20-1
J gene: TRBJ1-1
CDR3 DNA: TGCAGTGCTAGAGCCTCGGGGGGGGCTGGCACTGAAGCTTTCTTT
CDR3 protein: CSARASGGAGTEAFF

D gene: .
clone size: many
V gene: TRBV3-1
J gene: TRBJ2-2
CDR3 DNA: TGTGCCAGCACCCCCCGTGCGCTCCTATGGGAGACCGGGGAGCTGTTTTTT
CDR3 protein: CASTPRALLWETGELFF

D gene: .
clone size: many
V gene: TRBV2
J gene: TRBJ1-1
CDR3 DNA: TGTGCCAGCAGTGTGAACAGAATGAACACTGAAGCTTTCTTT
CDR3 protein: CASSVNRMNTEAFF

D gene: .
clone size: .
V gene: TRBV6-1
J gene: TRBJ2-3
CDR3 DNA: TGTGCCAGCAGTGTAACAGGGTCGGCAGATACGCAGTATTTT
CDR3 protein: CASSVTGSADTQYF

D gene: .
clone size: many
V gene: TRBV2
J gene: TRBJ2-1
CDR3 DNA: TGTGCCACCTCCGGGACCGACAATGAGCAGTTCTTC
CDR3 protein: CATSGTDNEQFF

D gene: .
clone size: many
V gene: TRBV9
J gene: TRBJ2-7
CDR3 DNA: TGTGCCAGCAGCGGAGGGTCCCTGAGCTCCTACGAGCAGTACTTC
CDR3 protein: CASSGGSLSSYEQYF

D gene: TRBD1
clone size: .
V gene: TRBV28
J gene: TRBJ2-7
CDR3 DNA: TGTGCCAGCAGTTTAGGGACAGGGGGCGCTGAGTACGAGCAGTACTTC
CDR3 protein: CASSLGTGGAEYEQYF

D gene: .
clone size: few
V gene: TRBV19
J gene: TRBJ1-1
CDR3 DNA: TGTGCCAGTAGGCGGGAGAACACTGAAGCTTTCTTT
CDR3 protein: CASRRENTEAFF

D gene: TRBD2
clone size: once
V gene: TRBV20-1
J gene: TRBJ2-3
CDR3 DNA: TGCAGTGCTAGGAGTAGCGGGAGCACAGATACGCAGTATTTT
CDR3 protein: CSARSSGSTDTQYF

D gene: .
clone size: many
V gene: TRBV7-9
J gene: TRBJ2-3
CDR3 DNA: TGTGCCAGCAGCGCCCGGGGGATAGATACGCAGTATTTT
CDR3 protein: CASSARGIDTQYF

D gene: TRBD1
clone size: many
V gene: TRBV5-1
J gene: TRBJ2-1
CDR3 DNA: TGCGCCAGCAGCCCGGGGGACAGGGTTCACAATGAGCAGTTCTTC
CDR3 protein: CASSPGDRVHNEQFF

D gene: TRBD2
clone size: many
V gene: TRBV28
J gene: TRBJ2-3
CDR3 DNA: TGTGCCAGCAGATTCCCGGGAGGGGATACGCAGTATTTT
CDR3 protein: CASRFPGGDTQYF

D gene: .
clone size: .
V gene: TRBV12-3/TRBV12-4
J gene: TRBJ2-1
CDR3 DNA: TGTGCCAGCAGTCTCCACCGAAATGAGCAGTTCTTC
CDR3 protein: CASSLHRNEQFF

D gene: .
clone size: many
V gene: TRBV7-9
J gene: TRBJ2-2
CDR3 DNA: TGTGCCAGCAGCTTAAGTTTCTCAGGCGGGGCCGGGGAGCTGTTTTTT
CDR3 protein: CASSLSFSGGAGELFF

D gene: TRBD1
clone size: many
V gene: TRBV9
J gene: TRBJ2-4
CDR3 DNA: TGTGCCAGCAGCGCGACAGGGTCCAAAAACATTCAGTACTTC
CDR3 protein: CASSATGSKNIQYF

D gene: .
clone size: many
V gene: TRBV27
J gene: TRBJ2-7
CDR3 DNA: TGTGCCAGCAGTTTATCGACCAGGGGCTACGAGCAGTACTTC
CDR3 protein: CASSLSTRGYEQYF

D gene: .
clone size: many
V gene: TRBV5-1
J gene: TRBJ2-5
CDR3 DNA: TGCGCCAGCAGCCGGGGACCGAACGCGAGACAAGAGACCCAGTACTTC
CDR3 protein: CASSRGPNARQETQYF